Here is one TCR beta chain with its context. It lacks a known antigen. Base qualities were left out, and no much larger clone turns up one base away. These data belong to a study of early T cells in non-severe SARS-CoV-2 infection (dated by TCRdb to the early 2020s). Describing the broader study: TCR sequencing used bulk RNA from unsorted whole blood, so alpha and beta chains could not be paired. What the study reported, not specific to this receptor: VDJdb matching was skewed toward anti-spike CD8 responses and likely underestimated virus-specific expansions by missing private and CD4 specificities.

A case-control design nested within a healthcare worker cohort in London, UK, was used, with weekly nasopharyngeal swab PCR tests and blood sampling performed. Between 23 and 31 March 2020, the week of the UK lockdown, healthcare workers were enrolled and then followed up weekly for as long as 16 weeks. Libraries came from 5' RACE. Sequenced using a NextSeq 500. To correct for sequencing error and PCR bias, the TCR library protocol tagged individual cDNA molecules with unique molecular identifiers. Both TCR alpha and beta chains were sequenced, and tight co-correlation was observed between alpha and beta sequence abundances in each sample. The authors processed their data as follows. Decombinator V4 was used to annotate the V gene, J gene and CDR3 of the TCR sequences. TCRs were defined as expanded if a significant change between any two time points was detected under a Poisson model with p below 0.0001. TCR abundances were normalised to the total number of TCRs sequenced per sample and expressed as counts per million. MAIT TCRs were defined by TRAV1-2 paired with TRAJ12, TRAJ20 or TRAJ33, and iNKT TCRs by TRAV10 paired with TRAJ18. VDJdb, accessed 1 November 2021, was searched for CMV, EBV and SARS-CoV-2 annotated TCRs, excluding TCRs annotated for multiple antigens. TCRdb's own reprocessing of the public reads used fastp at Q25 and MiXCR and kept productive beta chains. Every CDR3 protein is listed once, alongside the most common genes and DNA of its rows. These V and J calls rely on TCRdb rather than the paper's analysis. Present in this sample are tens of thousands of distinct CDR3 sequences, 4.5% to 7% of which were seen just once. The ten biggest clones cover almost 6.5% of the sample.

CDR1 and CDR2 are drawn from the germline V gene: ENHRY, SYGVKD. The CDR3 runs 14 residues from the cysteine to the phenylalanine. Here the CDR3 DNA is all that survives: 42 bases in frame from base 1. The junction shows trimming of 6 bases on V and 2 bases on J, plus 11 bases between the germline ends. The chain joins TRBV10-3 to TRBJ1-3, with TRBD1 as a weak D call on 5 bases. The sample comprised whole blood. This receptor was identified in an adult who was a healthcare worker with PCR-confirmed SARS-CoV-2 infection or an uninfected control (not recorded which). The CDR3 protein sequence reads: CAIRKGSTGNTIYF. The DNA reads TGTGCCATCAGGAAGGGGTCAACTGGAAACACCATATATTTT.